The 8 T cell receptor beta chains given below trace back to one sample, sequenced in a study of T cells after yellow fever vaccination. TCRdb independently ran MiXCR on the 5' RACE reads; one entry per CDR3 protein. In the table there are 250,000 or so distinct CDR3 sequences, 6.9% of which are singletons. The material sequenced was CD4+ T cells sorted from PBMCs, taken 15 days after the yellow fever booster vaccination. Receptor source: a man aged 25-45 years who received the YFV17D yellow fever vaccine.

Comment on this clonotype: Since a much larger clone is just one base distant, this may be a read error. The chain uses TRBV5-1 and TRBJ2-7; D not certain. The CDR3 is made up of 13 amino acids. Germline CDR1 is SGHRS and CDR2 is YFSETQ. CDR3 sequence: CSSSKARDYEQYF. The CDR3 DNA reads TGCTCCAGCAGCAAGGCCCGAGACTACGAGCAGTACTTC.

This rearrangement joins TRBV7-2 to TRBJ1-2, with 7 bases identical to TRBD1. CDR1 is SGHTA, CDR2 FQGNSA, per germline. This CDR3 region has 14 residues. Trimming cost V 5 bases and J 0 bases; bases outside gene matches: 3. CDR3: CASSPGQPNYGYTF. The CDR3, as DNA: TGTGCCAGCAGCCCGGGACAGCCTAACTATGGCTACACCTTC.

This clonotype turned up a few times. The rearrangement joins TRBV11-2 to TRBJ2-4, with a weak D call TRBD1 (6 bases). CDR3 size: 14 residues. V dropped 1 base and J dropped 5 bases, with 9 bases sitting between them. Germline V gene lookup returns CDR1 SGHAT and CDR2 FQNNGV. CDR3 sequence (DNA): TGTGCCAGCAGCTTAGTTTACAGGGAAAACATTCAGTACTTC. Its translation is CASSLVYRENIQYF. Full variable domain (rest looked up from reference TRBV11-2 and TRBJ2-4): EAGVAQSPRYKIIEKRQSVAFWCNPISGHATLYWYQQILGQGPKLLIQFQNNGVVDDSQLPKDRFSAERLKGVDSTLKIQPAKLEDSAVYLCASSLVYRENIQYFGAGTRLSVL.

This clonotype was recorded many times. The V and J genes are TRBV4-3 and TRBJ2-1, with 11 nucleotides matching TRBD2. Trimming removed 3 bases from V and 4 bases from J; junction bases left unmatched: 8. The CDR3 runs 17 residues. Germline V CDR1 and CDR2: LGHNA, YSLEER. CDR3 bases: TGCGCCAGCAGCCAGGCCTCTAGCGGGAGGAAGTACAATGAGCAGTTCTTC. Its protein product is CASSQASSGRKYNEQFF.

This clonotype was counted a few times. CDR3 sequence (DNA): TGTGCCAGCAGCCAAGATGGGAACGAGCAGTACTTC. This gives the protein CASSQDGNEQYF. The chain couples TRBV3-1 to TRBJ2-7; no clear D gene. Trimming removed 0 bases at V and 5 bases at J, with 5 bases between. Germline CDR1 LGHDT, CDR2 YNNKEL (reference sequence). The CDR3 runs to 12 residues.

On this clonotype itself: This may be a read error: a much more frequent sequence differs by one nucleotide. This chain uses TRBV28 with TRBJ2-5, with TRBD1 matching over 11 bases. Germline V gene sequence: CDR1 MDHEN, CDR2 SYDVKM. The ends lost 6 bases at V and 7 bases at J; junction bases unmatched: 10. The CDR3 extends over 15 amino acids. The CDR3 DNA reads TGTGCCAGCAGAATCGCGGACAGGGGGCGCGCGACCCAGTACTTC. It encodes CASRIADRGRATQYF.

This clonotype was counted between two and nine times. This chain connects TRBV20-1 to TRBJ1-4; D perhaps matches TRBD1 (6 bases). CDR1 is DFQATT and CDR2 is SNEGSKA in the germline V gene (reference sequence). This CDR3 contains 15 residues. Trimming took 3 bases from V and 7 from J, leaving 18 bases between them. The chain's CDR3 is CSASTGGRAREKLFF. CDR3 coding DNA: TGCAGTGCTAGTACGGGGGGCCGGGCACGTGAAAAACTGTTTTTT.

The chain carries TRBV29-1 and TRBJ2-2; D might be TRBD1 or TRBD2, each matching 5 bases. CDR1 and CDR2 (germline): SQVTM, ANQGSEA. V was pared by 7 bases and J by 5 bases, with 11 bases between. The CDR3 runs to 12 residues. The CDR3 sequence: CSAERGTGELFF. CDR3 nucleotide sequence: TGCAGCGCCGAGAGGGGAACCGGGGAGCTGTTTTTT.